The next 20 T cell receptor beta chains were all read from a single sample in a study of PD-L1 blockade in urothelial cancer. Assay used: immunoSEQ multiplex PCR; TCRdb lists only in-frame clones, some missing. In the table there are some 100,000 clones, approximately 90% of which are singletons. The sample consisted of PBMCs, taken around atezolizumab (anti-PD-L1) treatment. Receptors originate from a woman of 80 years or more with urothelial cancer.

The gene calls are TRBV5-1 and TRBJ1-3; D is perhaps TRBD1 (6 bases). CDR3 length: 16 residues. V lost 3 bases and J 3 bases, leaving 16 bases between the germline ends. The germline V gene has CDR1 SGHRS and CDR2 YFSETQ. The CDR3 nucleotides read TGCGCCAGCAGCTCCGATGCGGGGGGCTATGGAAACACCATATATTTT. Protein: CASSSDAGGYGNTIYF.

This rearrangement joins TRBV6-4 to TRBJ2-1; D is perhaps TRBD2 (5 bases). CDR3 length: 14 residues. Germline V CDR1 and CDR2: MRHNA, SNTAGT. V was cut by 2 bases and J by 7 bases, with 12 bases left in between. The CDR3 bases are TGTGCCAGCAGTGACCCTGGAAGAGGGAATGAGCAGTTCTTC. It encodes CASSDPGRGNEQFF.

V gene TRBV27 combines with J gene TRBJ2-7; 7 nucleotides agree with TRBD1. Germline CDR1 reads MNHEY; CDR2 reads SMNVEV (reference sequence). Trimming cost V 6 bases and J 2 bases; bases outside gene matches: 7. The CDR3 length is 14 residues. The CDR3 sequence: CASSQQGHPYEQYF. The CDR3 DNA reads TGTGCCAGCAGCCAACAGGGGCATCCCTACGAGCAGTACTTC.

The chain links TRBV5-1 to TRBJ1-1; D may be TRBD1 (6 bases). The V end was cut by 1 base, the J end by 5 bases, with 15 bases between. The germline gives CDR1 SGHRS, CDR2 YFSETQ. This CDR3 region has 15 residues. DNA of the CDR3: TGCGCCAGCAGCTTGCAACAGGGAGATGGTACTGAAGCTTTCTTT. Amino acid sequence: CASSLQQGDGTEAFF.

The V call is TRBV10-3, the J call TRBJ1-1; 7 nucleotides match TRBD1. Germline V CDR1 and CDR2: ENHRY, SYGVKD. Trimming took 6 bases from V and 3 from J; bases not matched to a gene: 10. This CDR3 is 15 amino acids long. The CDR3 protein is CAIREGTESHTEAFF. The CDR3 DNA reads as TGTGCCATCAGAGAGGGGACAGAATCCCACACTGAAGCTTTCTTT.

This chain joins TRBV13 and TRBJ2-3, with TRBD2 matching 9 bases. This CDR3 comprises 15 residues. V shed 6 bases, J shed 4 bases, and the junction held 8 bases outside the gene matches. Germline loops: CDR1 PRHDT, CDR2 FYEKMQ (reference sequence). Written as DNA, the CDR3 is TGTGCCAGCAGACCCCCAGGCGGGAGGGCAGATACGCAGTATTTT. Translation: CASRPPGGRADTQYF.

V gene TRBV30 combines with J gene TRBJ1-5; tentatively, D is TRBD1 (6 bases). Trimming pared 4 bases from V and 6 bases from J, leaving 19 bases between. The CDR3 spans 15 residues. Germline V gene data show CDR1 as GTSNPN and CDR2 as SVGIG (reference sequence). CDR3 region: CAWTPGGLLSQPQHF. CDR3 DNA sequence: TGTGCCTGGACCCCCGGGGGGCTGTTGAGTCAGCCCCAGCATTTT.

The gene calls are TRBV5-1 and TRBJ2-1, with 7 bases that match TRBD2. The trim removed 0 bases at V and 10 bases at J, leaving 7 bases unmatched. Germline loops: CDR1 SGHRS, CDR2 YFSETQ. This CDR3 comprises 14 residues. The CDR3 protein is CASSLDAGGGEQFF. In nucleotides, the CDR3 is TGCGCCAGCAGCTTGGATGCCGGCGGGGGAGAGCAGTTCTTC.

This rearrangement joins TRBV5-5 to TRBJ1-4; a weak D match, TRBD1 (6 bases). V was cut by 2 bases and J by 0 bases, with 8 bases left in between. The CDR3 has 15 residues. Germline V CDR1 and CDR2: SGHKS, YYEKEE (reference sequence). The CDR3 bases are TGTGCCAGCAGCTTCGAGGGGGCAACTAATGAAAAACTGTTTTTT. Amino acids: CASSFEGATNEKLFF.

The chain has TRBV19 and TRBJ1-3; D unclear. With 9 bases removed from V and 5 bases from J, the gap between germline ends came to 11 bases. The germline gives CDR1 LNHDA, CDR2 SQIVND (reference sequence). This CDR3 comprises 12 residues. The CDR3 bases are TGTGCCAGCCACCAAGCAAGAAACACCATATATTTT. Translating gives CASHQARNTIYF.

The V call is TRBV28, the J call TRBJ1-5; TRBD1 matches at 8 bases. V lost 4 bases and J lost 6; bases outside the gene matches: 5. The CDR3 has 14 residues. Germline V gives CDR1 MDHEN, CDR2 SYDVKM. CDR3 sequence reads: CASSSQGAGQPQHF. The CDR3 bases are TGTGCCAGCAGTTCGCAGGGGGCTGGTCAGCCCCAGCATTTT.

CDR3 sequence reads: CAFGGGHGYEQYF. In DNA form, the CDR3 reads TGTGCCTTTGGGGGGGGGCATGGCTACGAGCAGTACTTC. V usage is TRBV30 and J usage is TRBJ2-7; D possibly corresponds to TRBD2 (7 bases). V was shortened by 7 bases and J by 3 bases, with 16 bases between the two germline ends. Germline V gives CDR1 GTSNPN, CDR2 SVGIG (reference sequence). CDR3 length equals 13 residues.

The chain carries TRBV5-4 and TRBJ2-7, with 12 bases aligning to TRBD2. CDR3 length: 14 residues. Losses at the gene ends were 3 bases for V and 2 bases for J; bases not matched to a gene: 0. Germline V CDR1 and CDR2: SGHNT, YYREEE (reference sequence). The CDR3 here is CASSSSGRAYEQYF. The DNA of the CDR3 is TGTGCCAGCAGCTCTAGCGGGAGGGCCTACGAGCAGTACTTC.

The genes are TRBV5-1 and TRBJ2-7; D not resolved. The V gene's germline CDR1 is SGHRS and CDR2 YFSETQ. The germline V and J ends were trimmed by 0 bases and 1 base, with 8 bases remaining between them. This CDR3 spans 14 amino acids. The CDR3 loop is CASSLDTLSYEQYF. The CDR3 DNA reads as TGCGCCAGCAGCTTGGACACCTTATCCTACGAGCAGTACTTC.

The chain is built from TRBV7-2 and TRBJ2-3; D is unresolved. Germline-derived CDR1 and CDR2 are SGHTA and FQGNSA. V lost 0 bases, J lost 2 bases, and 6 bases lay in between. The CDR3 totals 14 residues. The CDR3 protein is CASSLASHTDTQYF. DNA of the CDR3: TGTGCCAGCAGCTTAGCGAGCCACACAGATACGCAGTATTTT. The whole variable domain, remainder taken from reference TRBV7-2 and TRBJ2-3, is GAGVSQSPSNKVTEKGKDVELRCDPISGHTALYWYRQSLGQGLEFLIYFQGNSAPDKSGLPSDRFSAERTGGSVSTLTIQRTQQEDSAVYLCASSLASHTDTQYFGPGTRLTVL.

This clone has only one observation. This chain connects TRBV28 to TRBJ1-2, with unresolved D. With 8 bases removed from V and 2 bases from J, the gap between germline ends came to 24 bases. Germline loops: CDR1 MDHEN, CDR2 SYDVKM. This CDR3 is 17 amino acids long. CDR3 sequence: CASPSGIQPPSNYGYTF. CDR3 nucleotide sequence: TGTGCCAGCCCTTCAGGTATACAGCCACCTTCGAACTATGGCTACACCTTC.

This chain joins TRBV7-3 and TRBJ2-7; the match to TRBD2 covers 7 bases. This CDR3 comprises 14 residues. Looked up from germline, CDR1 is SGHTA and CDR2 is FQGTGA. J was trimmed by 0 bases and V by 4 bases; bases with no gene match: 3. The CDR3 coding sequence is TGTGCCAGCAGCTCCACTAGCGACTCCTACGAGCAGTACTTC. Residues: CASSSTSDSYEQYF.

The chain joins TRBV27 to TRBJ2-1; 16 nucleotides line up with TRBD2. Germline V gene sequence: CDR1 MNHEY, CDR2 SMNVEV (reference sequence). V was clipped by 7 bases and J by 9 bases; unmatched bases: 12. The CDR3 loop spans 17 amino acids. The DNA for the CDR3 is TGTGCCAGCACCTGGACGCAGGGACTAGCGGGAGGGGTTGAGCAGTTCTTC. Its protein is CASTWTQGLAGGVEQFF.

The CDR3 loop reads CASSPRGGQLSYEQYF. The CDR3 DNA is TGTGCCAGCAGTCCACGAGGAGGACAGCTCTCCTACGAGCAGTACTTC. The genes are TRBV27 and TRBJ2-7, with D possibly being TRBD1 (6 bases). Germline V gives CDR1 MNHEY, CDR2 SMNVEV (reference sequence). V lost 5 bases, J lost 0 bases, and 17 bases lay in between. The CDR3 length is 16 residues.

V gene TRBV11-1 combines with J gene TRBJ2-3, with 10 bases identical to TRBD2. The germline V gene encodes CDR1 SGHAT and CDR2 FQDESV (reference sequence). The CDR3 extends over 16 amino acids. Germline trimming cut 3 bases from V and 3 bases from J; bases unmatched to any gene: 6. The CDR3 loop is CASSLSSGSTTDTQYF. CDR3 bases: TGTGCCAGCAGCTTGTCTAGCGGGAGTACTACAGATACGCAGTATTTT.